This T cell receptor beta chain is from a study of long-term antiretroviral therapy in people with HIV. The study's findings and limits: Collection of the blood, which took place between about 2004 and 2018, possibly occurred under older ART regimens. Control repertoires displayed wider CDR3 length ranges than the HIV repertoires.

Germline lookup yields CDR1 MNHEY and CDR2 SMNVEV (reference sequence). With 5 bases removed from V and 5 bases from J, the gap between germline ends came to 16 bases. The CDR3 has 14 residues. A note on this clone: What it binds is not known.

The immunoSEQ assay was v3.0, run at survey level. Profiled with immunoSEQ multiplex PCR; TCRdb holds only in-frame clones, not every one. This sample has fewer than 20,000 clones, with around nine tenths found just once. Sample: unsorted PBMCs, taken 6.9 years after starting antiretroviral therapy. The sequence derives from a man aged 50-59 years with HIV. The chain joins TRBV27 to TRBJ2-7; D unresolved. Here the CDR3 DNA reads TGTGCCAGCAGTACCCCCCGAGTAGGGAACGAGCAGTACTTC. Its translation: CASSTPRVGNEQYF.